The clone carrying this T cell receptor beta chain was detected a few times. Time point given: newly diagnosed GD, antithyroid drugs for less than 3 months. RNA from PBMCs was the source of the TCR library. The record originates from a study of regulatory T cells in long-lasting Graves disease. The TCR beta library used iRepertoire HTBI primers with Arm-PCR amplification of CDR3. Each CDR3 protein is one row after TCRdb ran MiXCR on the multiplex PCR reads. The table lists 400,000 to 550,000 distinct CDR3 sequences, more than 12% of them singletons. V lost 5 bases and J 7 bases, leaving 12 bases between the germline ends. Per germline, CDR1 LNHDA and CDR2 SQIVND (reference sequence). The CDR3 runs 14 residues. This same sample was also taken into another study, of T cells in Graves' hyperthyroidism and ophthalmopathy.

The sequences come from peripheral blood mononuclear cells (PBMCs), collected at new diagnosis, from a patient treated with antithyroid drugs. This clonotype was obtained from a woman in her twenties or thirties with Graves disease. The chain is built from TRBV19 and TRBJ1-6; D is undetermined. As DNA, the CDR3 is TGTGCCAGTAGTCTCCGGGATCCAAATTCACCCCTCCACTTT. Translated, it gives CASSLRDPNSPLHF.